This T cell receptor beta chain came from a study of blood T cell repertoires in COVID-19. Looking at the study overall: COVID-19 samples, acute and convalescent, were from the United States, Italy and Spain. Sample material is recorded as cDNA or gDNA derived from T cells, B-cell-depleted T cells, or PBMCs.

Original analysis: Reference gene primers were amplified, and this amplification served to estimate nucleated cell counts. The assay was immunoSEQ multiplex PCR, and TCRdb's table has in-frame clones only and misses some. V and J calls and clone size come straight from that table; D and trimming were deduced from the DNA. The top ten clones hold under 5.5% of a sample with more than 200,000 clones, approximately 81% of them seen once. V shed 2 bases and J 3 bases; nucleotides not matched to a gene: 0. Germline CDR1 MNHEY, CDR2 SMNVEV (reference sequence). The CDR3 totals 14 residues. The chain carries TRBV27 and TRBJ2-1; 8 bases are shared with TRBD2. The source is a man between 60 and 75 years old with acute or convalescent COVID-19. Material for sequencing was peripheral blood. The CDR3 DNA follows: TGTGCCAGCAGTTTAGCGGGAGGCTACAATGAGCAGTTCTTC. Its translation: CASSLAGGYNEQFF.